This TCR beta chain was sequenced during a study of shared clonotypes between healthy human individuals. Overall study: Sampling drew on donors who were a couple of women and a few men aged 18 to 49. Points from the study as a whole: Memory subsets had estimated richness that was generally smaller than that of naive subsets.

CDR1 is MGHDK, CDR2 SYGVNS, per germline. The CDR3 has 15 amino acids. Deletions cut 4 bases from V and 2 bases from J, with 13 bases between. Sequencing was performed with immunoSEQ multiplex PCR; in TCRdb, only in-frame clones are kept and a portion is missing. The top ten hold 0.1% to 0.15% of the sample, which has about 2 million clones, roughly 94% seen once. On this clone: Its antigen is not known.

This chain joins TRBV25-1 and TRBJ2-3, with unresolved D. The sequence was collected from a man younger than 30 in good health. The sequenced material came from naive CD4+ T cells sorted from blood. The subset here: CD45RA+ positively selected. This chain's CDR3 is CASSGLQLYTDTQYF. The CDR3 region has the DNA TGTGCCAGCAGTGGGTTACAACTCTACACAGATACGCAGTATTTT.